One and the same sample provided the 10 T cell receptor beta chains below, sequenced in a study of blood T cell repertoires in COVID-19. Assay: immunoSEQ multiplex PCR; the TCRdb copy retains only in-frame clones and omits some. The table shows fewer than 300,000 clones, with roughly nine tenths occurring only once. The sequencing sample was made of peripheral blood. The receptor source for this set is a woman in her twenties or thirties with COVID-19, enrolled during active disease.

Written as DNA, the CDR3 is TGTGCCAGCAGTAGCGGGACACTTTCCTACGAGCAGTACTTC. Its translation is CASSSGTLSYEQYF. The chain carries TRBV6-2 or TRBV6-3 and TRBJ2-7, with D perhaps TRBD2 (7 bases). Trimming cost V 5 bases and J 1 base, with 12 bases left between them. CDR1 is MNHEY, CDR2 SVGEGT, per germline. CDR3 length: 14 amino acids.

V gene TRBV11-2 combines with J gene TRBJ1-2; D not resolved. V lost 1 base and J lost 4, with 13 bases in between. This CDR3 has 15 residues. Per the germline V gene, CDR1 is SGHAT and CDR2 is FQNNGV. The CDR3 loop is CASSLADGSLYGYTF. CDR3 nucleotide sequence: TGTGCCAGCAGCTTAGCCGATGGGAGCCTCTATGGCTACACCTTC.

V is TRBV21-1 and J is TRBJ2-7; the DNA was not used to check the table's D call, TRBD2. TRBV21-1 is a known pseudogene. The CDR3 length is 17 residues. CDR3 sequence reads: CASSKGRRAGRGYEQYF. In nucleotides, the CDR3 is TGTGCCAGCAGCAAAGGAAGGAGGGCAGGGAGAGGGTACGAGCAGTACTTC.

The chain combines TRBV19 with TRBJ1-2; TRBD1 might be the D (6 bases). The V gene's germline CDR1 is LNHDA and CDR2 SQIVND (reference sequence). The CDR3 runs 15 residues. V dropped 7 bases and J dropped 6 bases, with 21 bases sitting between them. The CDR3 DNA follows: TGTGCCAGTACCACGTCAGGGGTAGGGTGGCATGGCTACACCTTC. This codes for CASTTSGVGWHGYTF.

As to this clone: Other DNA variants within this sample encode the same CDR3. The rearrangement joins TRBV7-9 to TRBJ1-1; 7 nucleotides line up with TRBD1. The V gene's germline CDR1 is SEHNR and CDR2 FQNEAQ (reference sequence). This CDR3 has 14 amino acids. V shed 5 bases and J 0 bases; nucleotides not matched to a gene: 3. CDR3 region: CASSLGQMNTEAFF. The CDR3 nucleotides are TGTGCCAGCAGCCTGGGACAGATGAACACTGAAGCTTTCTTT.

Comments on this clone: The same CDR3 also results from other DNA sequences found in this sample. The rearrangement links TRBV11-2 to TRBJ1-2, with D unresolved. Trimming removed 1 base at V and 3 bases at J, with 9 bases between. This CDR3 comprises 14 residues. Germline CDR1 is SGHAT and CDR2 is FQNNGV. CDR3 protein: CASSLGTGDYGYTF. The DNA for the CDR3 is TGTGCCAGCAGCTTAGGGACGGGAGACTATGGCTACACCTTC.

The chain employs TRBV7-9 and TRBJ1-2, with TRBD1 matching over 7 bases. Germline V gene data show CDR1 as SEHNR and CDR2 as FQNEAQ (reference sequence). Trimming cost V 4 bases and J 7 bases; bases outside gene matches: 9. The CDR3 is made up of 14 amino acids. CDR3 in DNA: TGTGCCAGCAGCTATAACCTCGACAGGGCTGGCTACACCTTC. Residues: CASSYNLDRAGYTF.

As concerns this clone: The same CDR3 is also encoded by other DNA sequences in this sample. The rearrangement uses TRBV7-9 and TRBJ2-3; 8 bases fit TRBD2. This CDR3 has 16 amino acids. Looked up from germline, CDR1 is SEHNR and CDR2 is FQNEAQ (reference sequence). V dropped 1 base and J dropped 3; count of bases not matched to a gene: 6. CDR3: CASSLEPAGVTDTQYF. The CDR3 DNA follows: TGTGCCAGCAGCTTAGAGCCAGCGGGAGTGACAGATACGCAGTATTTT.

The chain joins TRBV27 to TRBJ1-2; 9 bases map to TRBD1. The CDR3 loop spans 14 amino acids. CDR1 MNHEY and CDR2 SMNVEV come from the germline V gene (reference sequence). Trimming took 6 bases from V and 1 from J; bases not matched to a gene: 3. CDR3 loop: CASRGQGGNYGYTF. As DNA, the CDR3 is TGTGCCAGCAGGGGACAGGGAGGTAACTATGGCTACACCTTC.

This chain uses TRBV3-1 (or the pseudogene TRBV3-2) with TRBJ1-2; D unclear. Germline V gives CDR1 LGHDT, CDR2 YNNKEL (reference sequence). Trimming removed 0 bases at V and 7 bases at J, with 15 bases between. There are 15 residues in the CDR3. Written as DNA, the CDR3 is TGTGCCAGCAGCCAAGATTTTCGGGGTTTTAGTGGCTACACCTTC. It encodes CASSQDFRGFSGYTF.